This record concerns one T cell receptor (beta chain) sequence. The antigen is undetermined. This sample was included in a study of T cell repertoires in cytomegalovirus infection. TCRdb reanalysed the reads using MiXCR and keeps one entry per CDR3 protein. The profile shows about a million distinct CDR3 sequences, approximately 31% of them singletons. This receptor was obtained from a human donor in good health (CMV status not recorded). Some clones in this sample may be carry-over from other donors' samples. The specimen was cultured CD8+ T cells from PBMCs, collected from culture after CMV antigen stimulation.

CDR3 sequence: CASSYGGGREQFF. The CDR3 DNA follows: TGTGCCAGCAGTTACGGTGGGGGCCGTGAGCAGTTCTTC. The chain is built from TRBV6-2 or TRBV6-3 and TRBJ2-1, with D perhaps TRBD1 (6 bases). The CDR3 sequence is 13 residues long. The V and J ends lost 2 bases and 9 bases respectively, with 11 bases between them. Germline CDR1 reads MNHEY; CDR2 reads SVGEGT.